This T cell receptor (beta chain) was recovered during a study of STAT3 mutations in large granular lymphocyte leukemia. The data were produced by immunoSEQ multiplex PCR, yet TCRdb's version contains in-frame clones alone and is incomplete. Of nearly 25,000 clones in the sample, about 94% were seen once. Trimming took off 5 bases at V and 7 bases at J, with 15 bases between the two ends. Germline V gives CDR1 SGHTA, CDR2 FQGTGA. The CDR3 spans 15 residues. Study findings and constraints: All newly emerging clones after therapy were STAT3 wild type. Every T-cell large granular lymphocyte leukemia patient had at least one immunodominant TCR beta clonotype. A small but highly pathogenic clone may have been missed.

A note on this clone: Its antigen is not known.

The clonotype comes from a man aged 40-50 years with T-cell large granular lymphocyte leukemia. Some clones in this sample may be carry-over from other donors' samples. The sequencing sample was made of peripheral blood mononuclear cells. This chain uses TRBV7-3 with TRBJ1-6; D is perhaps TRBD1 (6 bases). CDR3 bases: TGTGCCAGCAGCCCTTCCCTCCAGGGGAATTCACCCCTCCACTTT. Translation: CASSPSLQGNSPLHF.